The entry below gives a single TCR beta chain sequence along with its context. PCR employed 60 Vbeta and 13 Jbeta primers. TCRdb keeps only in-frame clones here, not all; method: immunoSEQ multiplex PCR. This table holds 200,000 or so clones, about 87% found once. The data belong to a study of cytomegalovirus exposure and HLA in healthy donors. Looked up from germline, CDR1 is MNHEY and CDR2 is SMNVEV (reference sequence). Trimming removed 6 bases from V and 0 bases from J, with 11 bases in between. This CDR3 has 15 amino acids. Sequencing used PBMCs. The chain combines TRBV27 with TRBJ2-2; weak D call: TRBD2 (5 bases). This receptor was taken from a man younger than 40 in good health and CMV-seronegative. CDR3 in DNA: TGTGCCAGCAGCTTTACTAGGGCGAACACCGGGGAGCTGTTTTTT. It translates to CASSFTRANTGELFF.